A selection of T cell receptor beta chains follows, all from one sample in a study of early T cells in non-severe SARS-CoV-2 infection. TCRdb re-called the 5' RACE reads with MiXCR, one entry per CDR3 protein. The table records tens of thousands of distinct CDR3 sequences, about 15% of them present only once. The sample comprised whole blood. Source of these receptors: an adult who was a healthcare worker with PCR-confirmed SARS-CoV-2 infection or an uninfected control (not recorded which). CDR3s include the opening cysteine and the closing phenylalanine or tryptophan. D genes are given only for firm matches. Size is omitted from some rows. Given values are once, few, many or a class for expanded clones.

CDR3: CASSGTPSRTGKLSPLHF; DNA: TGTGCCAGCAGTGGAACCCCAAGTAGGACAGGGAAGTTGTCACCCCTCCACTTT; J: TRBJ1-6; size: NA; V: TRBV12-3/TRBV12-4; D: TRBD1
CDR3: CASSPGLAGDNEQFF; DNA: TGTGCCAGCAGCCCGGGACTAGCGGGGGACAATGAGCAGTTCTTC; J: TRBJ2-1; size: few; V: TRBV6-6; D: TRBD2
CDR3: CASSDFESQDQPQHF; DNA: TGCGCCAGCAGTGATTTCGAGTCCCAGGATCAGCCCCAGCATTTT; J: TRBJ1-5; size: many; V: TRBV10-2; D: NA
CDR3: CASSEIGVREKLFF; DNA: TGTGCCAGCAGTGAGATTGGGGTCCGGGAAAAACTGTTTTTT; J: TRBJ1-4; size: few; V: TRBV2; D: NA
CDR3: CASSWTPAGGNEQFF; DNA: TGCGCCAGCAGCTGGACCCCAGCGGGGGGCAATGAGCAGTTCTTC; J: TRBJ2-1; size: NA; V: TRBV5-1; D: TRBD2
CDR3: CSAMWTGRYREQFF; DNA: TGCAGTGCTATGTGGACAGGGCGCTACCGGGAGCAGTTCTTC; J: TRBJ2-1; size: NA; V: TRBV20-1; D: TRBD1
CDR3: CASSLVFRGGRNEQFF; DNA: TGCGCCAGCAGCTTGGTGTTCCGGGGGGGCCGCAATGAGCAGTTCTTC; J: TRBJ2-1; size: few; V: TRBV5-1; D: TRBD2
CDR3: CASSFGTNTEAFF; DNA: TGTGCCAGCAGCTTCGGAACCAACACTGAAGCTTTCTTT; J: TRBJ1-1; size: many; V: TRBV5-4; D: NA
CDR3: CASSPLVNQPQHF; DNA: TGTGCCAGCAGCCCACTGGTAAATCAGCCCCAGCATTTT; J: TRBJ1-5; size: NA; V: TRBV6-5; D: NA
CDR3: CASSRWEADTQYF; DNA: TGCGCCAGCAGTCGATGGGAGGCGGATACGCAGTATTTT; J: TRBJ2-3; size: many; V: TRBV10-2; D: NA
CDR3: CASSFGGQYNEQFF; DNA: TGTGCCAGCAGCTTTGGAGGGCAGTACAATGAGCAGTTCTTC; J: TRBJ2-1; size: many; V: TRBV7-3; D: NA
CDR3: CASSLGAIDTQYF; DNA: TGTGCCAGCAGCCTCGGGGCAATTGATACGCAGTATTTT; J: TRBJ2-3; size: NA; V: TRBV7-3; D: NA
CDR3: CASGNDREGGELFF; DNA: TGTGCCAGTGGAAACGACAGGGAGGGCGGGGAGCTGTTTTTT; J: TRBJ2-2; size: NA; V: TRBV19; D: NA
CDR3: CASSKDRRDTIYF; DNA: TGTGCCAGCAGTAAGGACAGGAGGGACACCATATATTTT; J: TRBJ1-3; size: many; V: TRBV11-2; D: TRBD1
CDR3: CASSLFPGPNTGELFF; DNA: TGTGCCAGCAGTTTATTTCCAGGACCGAACACCGGGGAGCTGTTTTTT; J: TRBJ2-2; size: NA; V: TRBV28; D: NA
CDR3: CASSNSDHGAQHF; DNA: TGTGCCAGTAGTAACTCGGACCACGGGGCCCAGCATTTT; J: TRBJ1-5; size: few; V: TRBV19; D: NA
CDR3: CASSQGQNYGYTF; DNA: TGCGCCAGCAGCCAAGGGCAAAACTATGGCTACACCTTC; J: TRBJ1-2; size: many; V: TRBV4-1; D: NA
CDR3: CASSPDRMSTEAFF; DNA: TGTGCCAGCTCACCAGACAGGATGTCCACTGAAGCTTTCTTT; J: TRBJ1-1; size: NA; V: TRBV18; D: NA
CDR3: CASRGTNGETQYF; DNA: TGCGCCAGCAGAGGGACGAACGGGGAGACCCAGTACTTC; J: TRBJ2-5; size: once; V: TRBV10-2; D: NA
CDR3: CASSESLLGAGEKLFF; DNA: TGTGCCAGCAGTGAATCTTTATTAGGGGCAGGTGAAAAACTGTTTTTT; J: TRBJ1-4; size: few; V: TRBV2; D: NA
CDR3: CAWSGPGLAGDHSYNEQFF; DNA: TGTGCCTGGAGTGGCCCGGGACTAGCGGGGGATCACTCCTACAATGAGCAGTTCTTC; J: TRBJ2-1; size: NA; V: TRBV30; D: TRBD2
CDR3: CSVAFPTGTGYRETQYF; DNA: TGCAGCGTTGCATTCCCCACCGGGACAGGGTATAGAGAGACCCAGTACTTC; J: TRBJ2-5; size: NA; V: TRBV29-1; D: TRBD1
CDR3: CASTPLAGNNSPLHF; DNA: TGTGCCAGCACCCCCTTGGCAGGGAATAATTCACCCCTCCACTTT; J: TRBJ1-6; size: NA; V: TRBV6-2/TRBV6-3; D: NA
CDR3: CASSFGPQETQYF; DNA: TGTGCCAGCAGCTTCGGGCCCCAGGAGACCCAGTACTTC; J: TRBJ2-5; size: many; V: TRBV7-6; D: NA
CDR3: CASSLGTGGAGYGYTF; DNA: TGTGCCAGCAGTTTAGGGACAGGGGGCGCGGGCTATGGCTACACCTTC; J: TRBJ1-2; size: NA; V: TRBV12-3/TRBV12-4; D: TRBD1
CDR3: CASSQDSAHYGYTF; DNA: TGTGCCAGCAGCCAAGACTCCGCCCACTATGGCTACACCTTC; J: TRBJ1-2; size: NA; V: TRBV3-1; D: NA
CDR3: CASSLTSGVKDTQYF; DNA: TGTGCCAGCAGCTTAACTAGCGGGGTAAAAGATACGCAGTATTTT; J: TRBJ2-3; size: many; V: TRBV7-9; D: TRBD2
CDR3: CATSDSTSVRGTQYF; DNA: TGTGCCACCAGTGACTCGACTAGCGTCCGGGGTACGCAGTATTTT; J: TRBJ2-3; size: many; V: TRBV24-1; D: TRBD2
CDR3: CASSLDRGDQETQYF; DNA: TGTGCCAGCAGCTTAGACAGGGGGGACCAAGAGACCCAGTACTTC; J: TRBJ2-5; size: NA; V: TRBV7-3; D: TRBD1
CDR3: CSVEGGGTSIDEQFF; DNA: TGCAGCGTTGAAGGCGGCGGGACTAGCATCGATGAGCAGTTCTTC; J: TRBJ2-1; size: few; V: TRBV29-1; D: TRBD2
CDR3: CASSASGGPAETQYF; DNA: TGTGCCAGCAGCGCTAGCGGGGGACCGGCGGAGACCCAGTACTTC; J: TRBJ2-5; size: few; V: TRBV3-1; D: TRBD2
CDR3: CASSSRGNSPLHF; DNA: TGTGCCAGCAGCTCCAGGGGGAACTCACCCCTCCACTTT; J: TRBJ1-6; size: NA; V: TRBV11-3; D: TRBD1
CDR3: CASSLGVPEAFF; DNA: TGTGCCAGCAGTTTAGGGGTCCCCGAAGCTTTCTTT; J: TRBJ1-1; size: NA; V: TRBV12-3/TRBV12-4; D: NA
CDR3: CSVERGGGAGYGYTF; DNA: TGCAGCGTTGAGCGAGGAGGGGGCGCTGGCTATGGCTACACCTTC; J: TRBJ1-2; size: few; V: TRBV29-1; D: TRBD1
CDR3: CASSLGTGHTEAFF; DNA: TGTGCCAGCAGTTTAGGGACAGGTCACACTGAAGCTTTCTTT; J: TRBJ1-1; size: many; V: TRBV12-3/TRBV12-4; D: TRBD1
CDR3: CASSLDTGIYTEAFF; DNA: TGTGCCAGCAGCTTGGACACAGGGATCTACACTGAAGCTTTCTTT; J: TRBJ1-1; size: NA; V: TRBV5-5; D: NA
CDR3: CASSKIPTDTQYF; DNA: TGTGCCAGCAGCAAGATCCCCACAGATACGCAGTATTTT; J: TRBJ2-3; size: few; V: TRBV11-1; D: NA
CDR3: CASSGSTGNSPLHF; DNA: TGTGCCAGCAGTGGAAGCACAGGGAATTCACCCCTCCACTTT; J: TRBJ1-6; size: NA; V: TRBV12-3/TRBV12-4; D: NA
CDR3: CASSPGGTYGYTF; DNA: TGCGCCAGCAGCCCAGGGGGGACCTATGGCTACACCTTC; J: TRBJ1-2; size: many; V: TRBV4-1; D: TRBD1
CDR3: CASSLGVLRAYYNEQFF; DNA: TGTGCCAGCAGCCTAGGGGTTTTACGGGCCTACTACAATGAGCAGTTCTTC; J: TRBJ2-1; size: NA; V: TRBV3-1; D: NA
CDR3: CASSDPSEWQGEDTQYF; DNA: TGCGCCAGCAGCGATCCGTCGGAGTGGCAGGGTGAAGATACGCAGTATTTT; J: TRBJ2-3; size: NA; V: TRBV5-1; D: NA
CDR3: CASSPGSDYGYTF; DNA: TGTGCCAGCTCACCAGGCAGCGACTATGGCTACACCTTC; J: TRBJ1-2; size: many; V: TRBV18; D: NA
CDR3: CSARDWSGETQYF; DNA: TGCAGTGCTAGAGATTGGAGCGGGGAGACCCAGTACTTC; J: TRBJ2-5; size: NA; V: TRBV20-1; D: NA
CDR3: CASSLAVGAGYTF; DNA: TGTGCCAGCAGTCTAGCGGTGGGGGCTGGCTACACCTTC; J: TRBJ1-2; size: few; V: TRBV12-3/TRBV12-4; D: NA
CDR3: CASSGRAATDTQYF; DNA: TGTGCCAGCAGCGGACGGGCAGCCACAGATACGCAGTATTTT; J: TRBJ2-3; size: NA; V: TRBV9; D: NA
CDR3: CASSTMAGDTQYF; DNA: TGTGCCAGTAGTACCATGGCGGGAGATACGCAGTATTTT; J: TRBJ2-3; size: NA; V: TRBV19; D: NA
CDR3: CATRNAGRGNTEAFF; DNA: TGTGCCACCAGAAATGCCGGACGGGGGAACACTGAAGCTTTCTTT; J: TRBJ1-1; size: many; V: TRBV10-3; D: NA
CDR3: CATRPGGNTIYF; DNA: TGTGCCACCAGACCGGGCGGAAACACCATATATTTT; J: TRBJ1-3; size: few; V: TRBV19; D: NA
CDR3: CASSLTPDRALETQYF; DNA: TGTGCCAGCAGCTTGACCCCGGACCGAGCCTTGGAGACCCAGTACTTC; J: TRBJ2-5; size: NA; V: TRBV7-3; D: NA
CDR3: CASSLGQAGGAHGYTF; DNA: TGTGCCAGCAGCTTAGGTCAGGCCGGAGGGGCGCATGGCTACACCTTC; J: TRBJ1-2; size: many; V: TRBV11-2; D: NA